This TCR beta chain was documented in a study of blood T cells in healthy people across ages. Germline loops: CDR1 LGHDT, CDR2 YNNKEL (reference sequence). The CDR3 has 12 residues. This clonotype was observed a handful of times. Together with a sample-barcoded 5' primer, a J-beta primer mix was included in a second PCR lasting roughly 7 to 11 cycles. Each cDNA molecule, via a template-switch adaptor with 12 random nucleotides, was tagged. MiXCR, applied by TCRdb to the 5' RACE reads, yields one record per CDR3 protein. In the table there are more than 450,000 distinct CDR3 sequences, about a quarter of which are singletons. The same sample was also studied in work on T cells of mothers and their children.

The source is a boy younger than 10 in good health. V gene TRBV3-1 combines with J gene TRBJ2-7; no clear D. The end of the DNA aligns better with TRBJ2-1, so the J call may be wrong. The sequenced sample consisted of blood. The DNA of the CDR3 is TGTGCCAGCAGCCGAGACCTGGGTGGGCAGTTCTTC. Its translation: CASSRDLGGQFF.